Below, one T cell receptor (beta chain) is given with its context. This CDR3 comprises 16 residues. J was trimmed by 3 bases and V by 5 bases; bases with no gene match: 6. The V gene's germline CDR1 is SGHAT and CDR2 FQDESV (reference sequence). These data come from a study of blood T cell repertoires in COVID-19. Sequencing was performed with immunoSEQ multiplex PCR; in TCRdb, only in-frame clones are kept and a portion is missing. The sample has 350,000 to 450,000 clones, 85% seen once; the top ten hold more than 3%. Material for sequencing was peripheral blood. The sequence was obtained from a woman younger than 30 with acute or convalescent COVID-19. This chain joins TRBV11-1 and TRBJ2-1; TRBD2 matches 11 bases. The chain's CDR3 is CASSLRLAGIYNEQFF. The CDR3 DNA reads TGTGCCAGCAGCCTCCGACTAGCGGGGATCTACAATGAGCAGTTCTTC.